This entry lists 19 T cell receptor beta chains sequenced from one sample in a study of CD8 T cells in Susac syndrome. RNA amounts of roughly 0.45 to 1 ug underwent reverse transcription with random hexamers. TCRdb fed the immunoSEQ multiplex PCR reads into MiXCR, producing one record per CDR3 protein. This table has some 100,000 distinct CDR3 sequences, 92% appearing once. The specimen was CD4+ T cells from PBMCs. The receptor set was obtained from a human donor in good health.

CDR3 sequence: CSASPGFDGGTQYF. CDR3 nucleotides: TGCAGTGCTAGCCCCGGGTTCGACGGAGGGACCCAGTACTTC. The chain uses TRBV20-1 and TRBJ2-5, with a possible D match to TRBD2 (5 bases). CDR1 and CDR2 (germline): DFQATT, SNEGSKA (reference sequence). CDR3 size: 14 residues. V lost 3 bases and J lost 7, with 18 bases in between.

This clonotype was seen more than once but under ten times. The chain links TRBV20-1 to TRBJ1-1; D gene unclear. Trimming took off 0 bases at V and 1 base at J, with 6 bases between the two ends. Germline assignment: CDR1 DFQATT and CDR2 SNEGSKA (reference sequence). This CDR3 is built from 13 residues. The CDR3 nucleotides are TGCAGTGCTAGAGATCTTGGGAACACTGAAGCTTTCTTT. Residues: CSARDLGNTEAFF.

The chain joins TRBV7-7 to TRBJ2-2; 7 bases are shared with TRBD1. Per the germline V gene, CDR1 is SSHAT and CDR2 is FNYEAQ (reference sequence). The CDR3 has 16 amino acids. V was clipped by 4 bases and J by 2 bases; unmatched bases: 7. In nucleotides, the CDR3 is TGTGCCAGCAGCTCATCCGGGACAGAAAACACCGGGGAGCTGTTTTTT. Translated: CASSSSGTENTGELFF. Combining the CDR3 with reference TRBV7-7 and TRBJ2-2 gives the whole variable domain GAGVSQSPRYKVTKRGQDVTLRCDPISSHATLYWYQQALGQGPEFLTYFNYEAQPDKSGLPSDRFSAERPEGSISTLTIQRTEQRDSAMYRCASSSSGTENTGELFFGEGSRLTVL.

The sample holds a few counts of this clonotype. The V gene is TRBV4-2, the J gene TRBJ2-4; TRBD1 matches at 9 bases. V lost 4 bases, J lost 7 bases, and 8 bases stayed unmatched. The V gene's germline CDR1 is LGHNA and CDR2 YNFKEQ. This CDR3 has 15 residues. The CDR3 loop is CASSRSRDRDNIQYF. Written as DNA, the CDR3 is TGTGCCAGCAGCCGATCCCGGGACAGGGATAACATTCAGTACTTC.

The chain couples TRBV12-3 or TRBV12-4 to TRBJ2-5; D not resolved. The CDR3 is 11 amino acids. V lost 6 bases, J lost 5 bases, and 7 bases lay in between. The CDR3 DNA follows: TGTGCCAGCAGGTCCGGGGAGACCCAGTACTTC. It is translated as CASRSGETQYF.

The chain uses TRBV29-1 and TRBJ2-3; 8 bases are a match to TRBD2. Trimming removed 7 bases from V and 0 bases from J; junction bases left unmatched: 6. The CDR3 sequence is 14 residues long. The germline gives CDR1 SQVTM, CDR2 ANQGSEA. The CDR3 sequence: CSANGGGSTDTQYF. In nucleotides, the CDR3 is TGCAGCGCTAATGGCGGGGGGAGCACAGATACGCAGTATTTT.

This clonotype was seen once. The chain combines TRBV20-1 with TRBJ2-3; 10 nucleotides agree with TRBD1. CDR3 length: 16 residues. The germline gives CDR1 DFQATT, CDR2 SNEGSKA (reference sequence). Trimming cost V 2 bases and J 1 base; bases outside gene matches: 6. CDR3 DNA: TGCAGTGCTAGACAAAGGGACAGGGGAGGCACAGATACGCAGTATTTT. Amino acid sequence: CSARQRDRGGTDTQYF.

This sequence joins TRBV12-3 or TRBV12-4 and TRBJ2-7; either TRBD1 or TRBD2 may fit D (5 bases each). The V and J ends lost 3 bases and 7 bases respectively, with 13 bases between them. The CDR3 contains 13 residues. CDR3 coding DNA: TGTGCCAGCAGTTTGTTAAGGGGCGGGGAGCAGTACTTC. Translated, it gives CASSLLRGGEQYF.

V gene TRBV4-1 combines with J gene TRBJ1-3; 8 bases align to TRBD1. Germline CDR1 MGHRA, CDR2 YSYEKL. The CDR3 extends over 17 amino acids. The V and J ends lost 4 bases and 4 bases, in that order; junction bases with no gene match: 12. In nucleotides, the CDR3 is TGCGCCAGCAGCCCACGCCAGGGGGCAAACCGAGGAAACACCATATATTTT. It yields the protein CASSPRQGANRGNTIYF.

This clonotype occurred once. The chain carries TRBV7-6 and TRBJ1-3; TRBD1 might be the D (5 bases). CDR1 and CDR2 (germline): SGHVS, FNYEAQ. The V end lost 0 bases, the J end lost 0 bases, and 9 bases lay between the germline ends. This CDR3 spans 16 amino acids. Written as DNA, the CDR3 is TGTGCCAGCAGCTTAGCGATCGGGGCCTCTGGAAACACCATATATTTT. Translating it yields CASSLAIGASGNTIYF.

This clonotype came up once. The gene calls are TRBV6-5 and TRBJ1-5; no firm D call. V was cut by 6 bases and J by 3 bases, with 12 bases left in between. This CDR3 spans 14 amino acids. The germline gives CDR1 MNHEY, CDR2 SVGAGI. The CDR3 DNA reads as TGTGCCAGCAGCCCCGACAAAGACAATCAGCCCCAGCATTTT. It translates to CASSPDKDNQPQHF.

CDR3 protein: CASSLERGTEAFF. CDR3 nucleotide sequence: TGTGCCAGCAGCCTGGAACGGGGCACTGAAGCTTTCTTT. The V gene is TRBV9, the J gene TRBJ1-1; D gene uncertain. The V gene lost 4 bases and the J gene lost 4 bases, with 11 bases spanning the gap. Germline V gene data show CDR1 as SGDLS and CDR2 as YYNGEE. The CDR3 sequence is 13 residues long.

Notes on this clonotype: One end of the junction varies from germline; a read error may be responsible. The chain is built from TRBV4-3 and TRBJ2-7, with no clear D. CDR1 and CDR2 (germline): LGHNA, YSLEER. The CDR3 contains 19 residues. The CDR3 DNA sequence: TGCGCCAGCAGCCAAGATGTCGACCCCCGGCAGGCTCACTCCTACGAGCAGCACTTC. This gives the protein CASSQDVDPRQAHSYEQHF.

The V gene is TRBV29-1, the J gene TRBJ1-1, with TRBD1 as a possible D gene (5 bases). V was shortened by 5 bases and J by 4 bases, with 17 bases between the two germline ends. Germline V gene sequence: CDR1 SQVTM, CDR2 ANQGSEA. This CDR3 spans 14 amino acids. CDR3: CSVCTTEDVTEAFF. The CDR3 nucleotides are TGCAGCGTTTGTACGACAGAGGATGTCACTGAAGCTTTCTTT.

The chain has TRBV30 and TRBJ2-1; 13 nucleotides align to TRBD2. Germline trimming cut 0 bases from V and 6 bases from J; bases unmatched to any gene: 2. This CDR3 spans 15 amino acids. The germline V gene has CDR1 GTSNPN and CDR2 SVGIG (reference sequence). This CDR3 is CAWSVGTSGINEQFF. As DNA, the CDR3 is TGTGCCTGGAGTGTAGGGACTAGCGGGATCAATGAGCAGTTCTTC.

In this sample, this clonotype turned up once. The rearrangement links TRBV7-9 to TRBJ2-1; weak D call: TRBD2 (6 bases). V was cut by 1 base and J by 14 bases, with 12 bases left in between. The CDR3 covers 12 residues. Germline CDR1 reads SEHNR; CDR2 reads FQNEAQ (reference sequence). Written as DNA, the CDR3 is TGTGCCAGCAGCTTAGTGCGATCGGGGGAGTTCTTC. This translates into CASSLVRSGEFF.

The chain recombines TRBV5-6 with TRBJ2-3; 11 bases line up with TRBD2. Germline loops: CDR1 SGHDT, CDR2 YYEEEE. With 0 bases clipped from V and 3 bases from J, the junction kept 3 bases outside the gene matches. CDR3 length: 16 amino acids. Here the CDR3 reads CASSLERLAGTDTQYF. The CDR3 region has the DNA TGTGCCAGCAGCTTGGAAAGACTAGCGGGGACAGATACGCAGTATTTT.

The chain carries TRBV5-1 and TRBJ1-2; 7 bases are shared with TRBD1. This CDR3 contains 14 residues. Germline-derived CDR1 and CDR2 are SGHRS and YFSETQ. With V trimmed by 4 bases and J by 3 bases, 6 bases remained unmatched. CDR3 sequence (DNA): TGCGCCAGCAGCCCACAGGGGCGGCACTATGGCTACACCTTC. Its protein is CASSPQGRHYGYTF.

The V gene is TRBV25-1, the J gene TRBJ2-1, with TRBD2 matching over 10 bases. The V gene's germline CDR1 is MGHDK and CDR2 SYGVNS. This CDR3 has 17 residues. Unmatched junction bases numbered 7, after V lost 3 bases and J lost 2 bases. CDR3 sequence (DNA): TGTGCCAGCAGTGACAGCGGAGCGGGAGGGACCTACAATGAGCAGTTCTTC. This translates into CASSDSGAGGTYNEQFF.